This T cell receptor beta chain appears in the sequencing data of a study of CD8 T cells in ankylosing spondylitis. Study-level findings and limits: There was reportedly significant enrichment of clones that were disease-linked in matched ankylosing spondylitis synovial fluid. Disease-associated clones were CD8+ and fairly uncommon in peripheral blood.

This clonotype was detected only once. The antigen is unknown. MiXCR, applied by TCRdb to the 5' RACE reads, yields one record per CDR3 protein. The sample records 290,000 or so distinct CDR3 sequences, less than 25% being singletons. In germline, CDR1 is KGHDR, CDR2 SFDVKD. The V end lost 7 bases, the J end lost 4 bases, and 15 bases lay between the germline ends. The length of the CDR3 is 14 residues. The origin of this receptor is a female donor with ankylosing spondylitis or in good health (not recorded which). The sequencing sample was made of blood, either unsorted or a sorted T cell fraction (not recorded which). The chain joins TRBV24-1 to TRBJ1-2, with D uncertain. CDR3: CATREANSPYGYTF. The DNA for the CDR3 is TGTGCCACCAGGGAAGCGAATTCCCCCTATGGCTACACCTTC.